The source of this T cell receptor beta chain is a study of blood T cell repertoires in COVID-19. How the authors handled the data: Amplification with reference gene primers provided the estimates of nucleated cell counts. Clones were read by immunoSEQ multiplex PCR, and TCRdb kept only the in-frame ones, dropping some. From that table come the V and J calls and clone size; the DNA was used to work out D and trimming. The table has a few hundred thousand clones, roughly 84% seen once; the top ten hold 5.5% to 8.5%. The CDR3 contains 15 residues. Germline values: CDR1 SGHKS, CDR2 YYEKEE (reference sequence). V dropped 1 base and J dropped 10; count of bases not matched to a gene: 8. In this sample, this clone turned up many times.

This rearrangement joins TRBV5-5 to TRBJ1-6, with TRBD1 identical over 7 bases. The source is a man aged 25 to 40 in a cohort exposed to, infected with or recovered from COVID-19 (not recorded which). Sequenced input: PBMCs or T cells enriched from blood (not recorded which). The CDR3 coding sequence is TGTGCCAGCAGCTTGAGTAGACAGGGAATATCACCCCTCCACTTT. Protein: CASSLSRQGISPLHF.